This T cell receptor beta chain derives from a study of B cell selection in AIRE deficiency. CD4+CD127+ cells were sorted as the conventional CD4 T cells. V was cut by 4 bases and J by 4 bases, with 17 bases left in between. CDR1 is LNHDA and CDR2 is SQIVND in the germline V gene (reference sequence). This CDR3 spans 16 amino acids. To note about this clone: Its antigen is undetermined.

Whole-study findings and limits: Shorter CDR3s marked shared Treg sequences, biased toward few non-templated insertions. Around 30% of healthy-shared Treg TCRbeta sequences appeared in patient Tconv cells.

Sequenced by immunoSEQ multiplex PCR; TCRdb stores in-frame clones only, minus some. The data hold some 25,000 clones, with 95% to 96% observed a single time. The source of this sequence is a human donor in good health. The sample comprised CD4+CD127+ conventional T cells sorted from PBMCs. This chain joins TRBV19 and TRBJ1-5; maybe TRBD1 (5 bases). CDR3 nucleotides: TGTGCCAGTAGTAAGGGGCGGCCCTTGGGGAATCAGCCCCAGCATTTT. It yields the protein CASSKGRPLGNQPQHF.